These 3 T cell receptor beta chains were all obtained from the same sample, sequenced in a study of neoadjuvant anti-PD-1 for oral cavity cancer. Time point specified: after neoadjuvant nivolumab, at surgical resection. The repertoire was sequenced with immunoSEQ multiplex PCR; TCRdb's copy has only in-frame clones and lacks some. The sample lists roughly 14,000 clones, 55% to 75% occurring once. The source was PBMCs, collected after nivolumab (anti-PD-1) treatment. All receptors come from a person aged 35 to 85 with oral cavity squamous cell carcinoma.

The rearrangement joins TRBV29-1 to TRBJ1-1, with TRBD1 as a possible D gene (6 bases). Trimming removed 5 bases from V and 1 base from J, with 8 bases in between. In germline, CDR1 is SQVTM, CDR2 ANQGSEA. There are 12 residues in the CDR3. The CDR3 region is CSVLGQNTEAFF. CDR3 in DNA: TGCAGCGTTTTGGGACAGAACACTGAAGCTTTCTTT.

About this clone: The junction does not match germline at one end; this may be a read error. J is TRBJ2-7 and V is TRBV6-1; D remains ambiguous. Germline V gene lookup returns CDR1 MNHNS and CDR2 SASEGT. The CDR3 has 13 residues. The CDR3 is CASSEILQTLDHF. In DNA, the CDR3 is TGTGCCAGCAGTGAAATTCTCCAGACTCTGGATCACTTC.

The chain combines TRBV5-6 with TRBJ2-3, with D perhaps matching TRBD2 (6 bases). The CDR3 has 16 amino acids. Trimming removed 0 bases at V and 2 bases at J, with 13 bases between. Germline-derived CDR1 and CDR2 are SGHDT and YYEEEE. The CDR3 DNA follows: TGTGCCAGCAGCTTGGCCGGGGCGGGGCACACAGATACGCAGTATTTT. It is translated as CASSLAGAGHTDTQYF.